This TCR beta chain is from a study of CD8+CD57+ T cells in acquired aplastic anemia (dated by TCRdb to the late 2010s). Regarding the complete study: A mean of 3.2 ug of DNA, ranging from roughly 0.19 to 27.4 ug, was extracted from sorted CD4+ and CD8+ cells. Healthy donor samples averaged about 10 million reads for CD4+ and around 12 million for CD8+ cells.

In this study, sorted CD4+ and CD8+ T cells from the blood of healthy subjects and of severe aplastic anemia patients had their TCR repertoires deep-sequenced. Ficoll-Paque density gradient centrifugation was used to isolate peripheral blood mononuclear cells. Before DNA extraction, CD4+ and CD8+ T cells were sorted with FACS or magnetic beads. CDR1 and CDR2, looked up from the germline V gene, are SGHTA and FQGTGA. Inclusive of the bounding cysteine and phenylalanine, the CDR3 is 12 residues long. CDR3 DNA only is kept here, 36 bases in frame from base 1. General study outcomes and caveats: Around 30 CD8+ CDR3 sequences were shared between patients and controls but appeared highly expressed in patients and within their immunodominant clones. Patients and healthy controls showed no significant difference in CD8+ Simpson's diversity (P=0.060).

Of note for this clonotype: Its antigen is still unknown. The junction departs from the called germline gene at one end, perhaps through a read error.

Genomic DNA served as template for TCR beta VDJ combination and CDR3 sequence profiling. An Illumina HiSeq 2000 was used for TCR repertoire sequencing. The paper's data handling went like this. TRBV/TRBJ rearrangement plots, CDR3 size and DJ length profiles, and Simpson's diversity index were used to evaluate the repertoires. The most abundant DNA sequence in the deep sequencing data was defined as the immunodominant clone. CDR3 amino acid sequences were checked for sharing across subjects and were also compared against the VDJdb database and published repertoires. TCRdb reworked the public reads: Q25 trimming with fastp, MiXCR clone assembly, productive beta chains retained. For every CDR3 protein sequence, its rows merge into one entry that carries the most common genes and DNA. It is TCRdb's table, rather than the study itself, that gives the V and J calls and clone size. The sample table lists 400,000 to 450,000 distinct CDR3 sequences, 55% to 70% of them with a count of one. The top ten constitute 4% of the sample.

Sequencing was performed on sorted CD4+, CD8+, or CD8+CD57+ T cells (not recorded which) from PBMCs. This receptor was identified in a human donor in good health, serving as a control. The sequence is built from TRBV7-3 and TRBJ2-5; the D gene is possibly TRBD2, with 5 bases matching. The bases read TGTGCCAGCAGTTTAGCGTTTTCTAGCTACAACTTC. Translation gives CASSLAFSSYNF.